Presented here are 14 T cell receptor beta chains from one specimen sequenced in a study of shared clonotypes between healthy human individuals. Assay: immunoSEQ multiplex PCR; the TCRdb copy retains only in-frame clones and omits some. Here the sample spans approximately 1,000,000 clones, roughly 77% being singletons. Material: memory CD4+ T cells from PBMCs. Subset defined: CD45RA-negative fraction. Source of these receptors: a man aged 18 to 29 in good health. Some clones in this sample may be carry-over from other donors' samples.

The rearrangement uses TRBV5-4 and TRBJ2-7; perhaps TRBD2 as D (5 bases). Germline CDR1 SGHNT, CDR2 YYREEE (reference sequence). V was clipped by 0 bases and J by 2 bases, with 9 bases between them. The CDR3 consists of 14 residues. In DNA, the CDR3 is TGTGCCAGCAGCTTGGCCGGGCGGGCCTACGAGCAGTACTTC. It is translated as CASSLAGRAYEQYF.

This clone was seen a handful of times. V usage is TRBV28 and J usage is TRBJ1-2, with D hard to call. CDR3 size: 12 residues. Germline assignment: CDR1 MDHEN and CDR2 SYDVKM. Trimming removed 4 bases at V and 1 base at J, with 4 bases between. This CDR3 is CASSSVNYGYTF. The CDR3 nucleotides are TGTGCCAGCAGTTCGGTTAACTATGGCTACACCTTC.

This clone was found a few times. This chain uses TRBV6-1 with TRBJ2-7, with D possibly TRBD2 on 6 matching bases. Per the germline V gene, CDR1 is MNHNS and CDR2 is SASEGT. Trimming shortened V by 5 bases and J by 4 bases, and 18 bases separated the two germline ends. The CDR3 extends over 15 amino acids. The CDR3 nucleotides read TGTGCCAGCAGTCTCACCAGGGCGGGACCTTACGAGCAGTACTTC. Translated: CASSLTRAGPYEQYF.

The rearrangement links TRBV9 to TRBJ1-1; D gene unclear. The CDR3 is 17 amino acids. CDR1 is SGDLS, CDR2 YYNGEE, per germline. V dropped 4 bases and J dropped 1 base, with 20 bases sitting between them. Here the CDR3 DNA reads TGTGCCAGCAGCTCCTGGCAGTCAAAGGAGAGGAACACTGAAGCTTTCTTT. It codes for CASSSWQSKERNTEAFF.

The CDR3 DNA follows: TGTGCCAGCAGTTTATACGGGCTAGCCTCCTACGAGCAGTACTTC. It specifies CASSLYGLASYEQYF. The chain combines TRBV27 with TRBJ2-7; D possibly corresponds to TRBD2 (5 bases). The V gene lost 1 base and the J gene lost 0 bases, with 10 bases spanning the gap. Germline values: CDR1 MNHEY, CDR2 SMNVEV (reference sequence). The CDR3 consists of 15 residues.

V gene TRBV5-1 combines with J gene TRBJ2-7; 7 bases fit TRBD2. The J segment lost 2 bases and the V segment lost 5 bases, leaving 7 bases of the junction unmatched. Germline V CDR1 and CDR2: SGHRS, YFSETQ. CDR3 size: 14 residues. The CDR3 protein is CASSSTAGAYEQYF. The CDR3 bases are TGCGCCAGCAGTTCAACGGCGGGAGCCTACGAGCAGTACTTC.

The V gene is TRBV6-5, the J gene TRBJ2-3; D unclear. This CDR3 has 14 amino acids. Germline V CDR1 and CDR2: MNHEY, SVGAGI. V gave up 3 bases and J gave up 2 bases, with 9 bases separating them. The chain's CDR3 is CASSYVEITDTQYF. The CDR3 DNA follows: TGTGCCAGCAGTTATGTGGAGATCACAGATACGCAGTATTTT.

The J gene is TRBJ1-6, the V gene TRBV9, with D uncertain. V was shortened by 7 bases and J by 11 bases, with 16 bases between the two germline ends. This CDR3 has 13 amino acids. Germline loops: CDR1 SGDLS, CDR2 YYNGEE. CDR3 sequence reads: CASSPGPDAPLHF. The DNA of the CDR3 is TGTGCCAGCTCCCCGGGCCCGGATGCACCCCTCCACTTT.

This chain uses TRBV2 with TRBJ1-2; 7 nucleotides align to TRBD1. J gave up 6 bases and V 2 bases, and 0 bases lay outside the gene matches. Germline V gene sequence: CDR1 SNHLY, CDR2 FYNNEI. This CDR3 contains 12 residues. CDR3 coding DNA: TGTGCCAGCAGTGAACAGGGGGATGGCTACACCTTC. Encoded protein: CASSEQGDGYTF.

The chain recombines TRBV10-1 with TRBJ2-2; D is ambiguous. CDR3 length: 16 residues. Germline CDR1 WNHNN, CDR2 SYGVQD (reference sequence). Trimming cost V 3 bases and J 0 bases, with 11 bases left between them. The CDR3: CASSDEGPSNTGELFF. Written as DNA, the CDR3 is TGCGCCAGCAGTGATGAAGGGCCTTCGAACACCGGGGAGCTGTTTTTT.

V is TRBV6-6 and J is TRBJ2-7, with D unclear. CDR1 is MNHNY, CDR2 SVGAGI, per germline (reference sequence). V lost 6 bases, J lost 0 bases, and 6 bases lay in between. CDR3 length: 12 residues. The CDR3 reads CASRGRSYEQYF. As DNA, the CDR3 is TGTGCCAGCAGGGGCCGCTCCTACGAGCAGTACTTC.

The chain joins TRBV4-2 to TRBJ2-7, with 7 nucleotides matching TRBD2. CDR3 length: 15 amino acids. Germline lookup yields CDR1 LGHNA and CDR2 YNFKEQ. The trim removed 0 bases at V and 2 bases at J, leaving 4 bases unmatched. The CDR3 bases are TGTGCCAGCAGCCAAGAACTAGCGTTACCCTACGAGCAGTACTTC. This sequence encodes CASSQELALPYEQYF.

The chain is built from TRBV7-3 and TRBJ2-2, with 8 bases aligning to TRBD1. CDR1 is SGHTA, CDR2 FQGTGA, per germline. This CDR3 spans 15 amino acids. J gave up 1 base and V 5 bases, and 3 bases lay outside the gene matches. The CDR3 DNA reads TGTGCCAGCAGCCTCGACAGGGGGAACACCGGGGAGCTGTTTTTT. Residues: CASSLDRGNTGELFF.

This chain uses TRBV7-3 with TRBJ2-6, with 7 bases lining up with TRBD1. The CDR3 contains 15 residues. V gave up 3 bases and J gave up 4 bases; unmatched junction bases: 3. Germline CDR1 reads SGHTA; CDR2 reads FQGTGA. The CDR3 bases are TGTGCCAGCAGCTTTGGGACAGCCGGGGCCAACGTCCTGACTTTC. Protein: CASSFGTAGANVLTF.